Listed below are T cell receptor beta chains from one sample, sequenced in a study of patients and donors after allogeneic stem cell transplantation. TCRdb called the RT-PCR reads again in MiXCR, with one record for every CDR3 protein. The sample consists of roughly 960,000 distinct CDR3 sequences, under 20% of them appearing once. Sequencing input: blood, either unsorted or a sorted T cell fraction (not recorded which). Source of these receptors: a human donor who was either an allogeneic HSCT recipient or a stem cell or donor lymphocyte infusion donor (not recorded which). It is not recorded whose cells these are; they may come from a transplant donor. Each CDR3 is given with its conserved first and last residue. Each record gives: D gene, clone size, J gene, V gene, CDR3 DNA, CDR3 protein. D genes are given only for firm matches. Clone size is stated in some rows and not others, as once, few, many or a class when expanded.

D: -
size: -
J: TRBJ1-3
V: TRBV5-8
DNA: TGTGCCAGCAGCTTGGATGCGGCGACCTACTCTGGAAACACCATATATTTT
CDR3: CASSLDAATYSGNTIYF

D: TRBD2
size: many
J: TRBJ2-3
V: TRBV7-9
DNA: TGTGCCAGCAGCCTTAGCGGGCTTCGAGATACGCAGTATTTT
CDR3: CASSLSGLRDTQYF

D: TRBD1
size: -
J: TRBJ2-2
V: TRBV5-1
DNA: TGCGCCAGCAGCTTAACAGGGGGCGCCACCGGGGAGCTGTTTTTT
CDR3: CASSLTGGATGELFF

D: TRBD2
size: few
J: TRBJ2-3
V: TRBV9
DNA: TGTGCCAGCAGCGTTACGACTAGCGGGGGGGCCTCAGATACGCAGTATTTT
CDR3: CASSVTTSGGASDTQYF

D: -
size: -
J: TRBJ2-3
V: TRBV9
DNA: TGTGCCAGCAGCGTAGGAGGGCAGGGGAGTAATACGCAGTATTTT
CDR3: CASSVGGQGSNTQYF

D: -
size: few
J: TRBJ1-1
V: TRBV20-1
DNA: TGCAGTGCTAGAGACTTGGGCACTGAAGCTTTCTTT
CDR3: CSARDLGTEAFF

D: -
size: -
J: TRBJ2-5
V: TRBV6-5
DNA: TGTGCCAGCAGTTACAGGAACCAAGAGACCCAGTACTTC
CDR3: CASSYRNQETQYF

D: -
size: -
J: TRBJ2-7
V: TRBV6-5
DNA: TGTGCCAGCAGTTCACATCCCCCCGTGAGTCCAACCTACGAGCAGTACTTC
CDR3: CASSSHPPVSPTYEQYF

D: TRBD1
size: -
J: TRBJ1-1
V: TRBV5-1
DNA: TGCGCCAGCAGCCCCGTCCCGGGACAGGGCTTGAACACTGAAGCTTTCTTT
CDR3: CASSPVPGQGLNTEAFF

D: TRBD1
size: many
J: TRBJ2-7
V: TRBV12-3/TRBV12-4
DNA: TGTGCCAGCAGTTTAACAGGGGGCTCTCGCGAGCAGTACTTC
CDR3: CASSLTGGSREQYF

D: -
size: many
J: TRBJ2-5
V: TRBV3-1
DNA: TGTGCCAGCAGCCAAGAAGAGACCCAGTACTTC
CDR3: CASSQEETQYF

D: TRBD1
size: many
J: TRBJ2-1
V: TRBV29-1
DNA: TGCAGCGGGACAGGAGACTACAATGAGCAGTTCTTC
CDR3: CSGTGDYNEQFF

D: TRBD1
size: -
J: TRBJ1-1
V: TRBV12-3/TRBV12-4
DNA: TGTGCCAGCAGCTCGGACAGGGAAGCTTTCTTT
CDR3: CASSSDREAFF

D: -
size: -
J: TRBJ1-5
V: TRBV5-1
DNA: TGCGCCAGCAGCTTGAGGAGCGATGGGCCCCAGCATTTT
CDR3: CASSLRSDGPQHF

D: -
size: -
J: TRBJ1-5
V: TRBV19
DNA: TGTGCCACCCGGACAGCCGGGAACAATCAGCCCCAGCATTTT
CDR3: CATRTAGNNQPQHF

D: -
size: once
J: TRBJ1-1
V: TRBV6-2/TRBV6-3
DNA: TGTGCCAGCAGTGGACAGAGTCAGACTGAAGCTTTCTTT
CDR3: CASSGQSQTEAFF

D: -
size: few
J: TRBJ2-7
V: TRBV2
DNA: TGTGCCAGCAGAACCGGGACGTCTTTCCAGTACTTC
CDR3: CASRTGTSFQYF

D: -
size: -
J: TRBJ2-4
V: TRBV30
DNA: TGTGCCTGGAGTGTACAGTCCCAGGGAAGGGGGTTTATGGACATTCAGTACTTC
CDR3: CAWSVQSQGRGFMDIQYF

D: -
size: -
J: TRBJ2-7
V: TRBV7-2
DNA: TGTGCCAGCAGCTCAATTCTAGCGTCGAAGCCCTACGAGCAGTACTTC
CDR3: CASSSILASKPYEQYF

D: TRBD1
size: -
J: TRBJ1-2
V: TRBV20-1
DNA: TGCAGTGCTAGCGGGGACAGGGAGAGCTATGGCTACACCTTC
CDR3: CSASGDRESYGYTF

D: -
size: few
J: TRBJ1-1
V: TRBV7-6
DNA: TGTGCCAGCAGCAAGTCGCCCCCATGGAAGAACACTGAAGCTTTCTTT
CDR3: CASSKSPPWKNTEAFF

D: -
size: -
J: TRBJ1-1
V: TRBV7-2
DNA: TGTGCCAGCAGCTCCCTCGCGCCGAACACTGAAGCTTTCTTT
CDR3: CASSSLAPNTEAFF

D: TRBD2
size: -
J: TRBJ2-3
V: TRBV20-1
DNA: TGCAGTGCTAGACGCACAGGGGGCTGGAGGACTAGCGGGAGCACAGATACGCAGTATTTT
CDR3: CSARRTGGWRTSGSTDTQYF

D: TRBD2
size: -
J: TRBJ2-3
V: TRBV9
DNA: TGTGCCAGCAGCGACGGTCCCGGGACTAGCGGGGAGGGGATCACAGATACGCAGTATTTT
CDR3: CASSDGPGTSGEGITDTQYF

D: -
size: -
J: TRBJ1-1
V: TRBV28
DNA: TGTGCCAGCAGTTTGTCCCAGGGAATGTCGAACACTGAAGCTTTCTTT
CDR3: CASSLSQGMSNTEAFF

D: -
size: few
J: TRBJ2-3
V: TRBV9
DNA: TGTGCCAGCAGCGCCCCGGCAGATACGCAGTATTTT
CDR3: CASSAPADTQYF

D: -
size: -
J: TRBJ1-3
V: TRBV6-1
DNA: TGTGCCAGCAGTGAACAGGGTTTTGGAAACACCATATATTTT
CDR3: CASSEQGFGNTIYF

D: -
size: -
J: TRBJ1-4
V: TRBV7-2
DNA: TGTGCCAGCAGCCCTGGACGCCAAGGGGGTGGTCTGTTTTTT
CDR3: CASSPGRQGGGLFF

D: -
size: -
J: TRBJ1-5
V: TRBV4-3
DNA: TGCGCCAGCAGCCAAGAAGGGGTCGGGGCCCAGCATTTT
CDR3: CASSQEGVGAQHF

D: TRBD1
size: many
J: TRBJ2-1
V: TRBV12-3/TRBV12-4
DNA: TGTGCCAGCAGTTTCCAGACAGGGAACCCCAATGAGCAGTTCTTC
CDR3: CASSFQTGNPNEQFF

D: -
size: once
J: TRBJ2-4
V: TRBV6-2/TRBV6-3
DNA: TGTGCCAGCAGTCGCAACAGGGAAAACATTCAGTACTTC
CDR3: CASSRNRENIQYF

D: TRBD2
size: few
J: TRBJ2-7
V: TRBV4-3
DNA: TGCGCCAGCAGCCACGGGGGGGGGAACGAGCAGTACTTC
CDR3: CASSHGGGNEQYF

D: -
size: -
J: TRBJ2-1
V: TRBV20-1
DNA: TGCAGTGCTAGAGATATAAGGGGGACTGGGCACAATGAGCAGTTCTTC
CDR3: CSARDIRGTGHNEQFF

D: -
size: few
J: TRBJ2-3
V: TRBV24-1
DNA: TGTGCCACCAGTGAAGGTCGGGGGAAAGGCACAGATACGCAGTATTTT
CDR3: CATSEGRGKGTDTQYF

D: TRBD2
size: -
J: TRBJ2-7
V: TRBV7-6
DNA: TGTGCCAGCAGCTCACTTCAACCGGGACTAGCGGATTCGGCTGGCGAGCAGTACTTC
CDR3: CASSSLQPGLADSAGEQYF

D: -
size: -
J: TRBJ2-2
V: TRBV6-5
DNA: TGTGCCAGCAGTTACTCCGGGACTCCGACCGGGGAGCTGTTTTTT
CDR3: CASSYSGTPTGELFF

D: TRBD1
size: few
J: TRBJ2-7
V: TRBV5-5
DNA: TGTGCCAGCAGTCAACCGGGACAGCCTACCTACGAGCAGTACTTC
CDR3: CASSQPGQPTYEQYF

D: -
size: -
J: TRBJ1-6
V: TRBV7-3
DNA: TGTGCCAGCAGGCCAACGGGGGGGGGTCCACCCCTCCACTTT
CDR3: CASRPTGGGPPLHF

D: -
size: few
J: TRBJ1-3
V: TRBV4-3
DNA: TGCGCCAGCAGCCAAAGGGCCTCTGGAAACACCATATATTTT
CDR3: CASSQRASGNTIYF

D: -
size: few
J: TRBJ1-1
V: TRBV20-1
DNA: TGCAGTGCTAGAGAGTCAGACCGTCGCAACACTGAAGCTTTCTTT
CDR3: CSARESDRRNTEAFF

D: TRBD1
size: few
J: TRBJ1-4
V: TRBV12-3/TRBV12-4
DNA: TGTGCCAGCAGCCCATCACTTAACAGGGGACTTAAGGGGAAACTGTTTTTT
CDR3: CASSPSLNRGLKGKLFF

D: -
size: few
J: TRBJ1-5
V: TRBV12-3/TRBV12-4
DNA: TGTGCCAGCAGTTCGCTGGGCAGCTTGGTAGGTCAGCCCCAGCATTTT
CDR3: CASSSLGSLVGQPQHF

D: -
size: -
J: TRBJ2-1
V: TRBV7-3
DNA: TGTGCCAGCAGCCCCCAAGGACTAAATAGCTCCTACAATGAGCAGTTCTTC
CDR3: CASSPQGLNSSYNEQFF

D: -
size: -
J: TRBJ2-3
V: TRBV7-9
DNA: TGTGCCAGCAGCCCGACTAAAACGGATACGCAGTATTTT
CDR3: CASSPTKTDTQYF

D: -
size: few
J: TRBJ2-3
V: TRBV20-1
DNA: TGCAGTGCTAGAGATGTTAGGCGGCCCCAGGAAGATACGCAGTATTTT
CDR3: CSARDVRRPQEDTQYF

D: -
size: many
J: TRBJ1-2
V: TRBV6-1
DNA: TGTGCCAGCAGACCGGGACCCTGGGAGGGCTACACCTTC
CDR3: CASRPGPWEGYTF

D: TRBD1
size: few
J: TRBJ1-2
V: TRBV20-1
DNA: TGCAGTGCTCGAGCGGCCGGGACAGGGTCTAACTATGGCTACACCTTC
CDR3: CSARAAGTGSNYGYTF

D: TRBD2
size: -
J: TRBJ2-7
V: TRBV12-3/TRBV12-4
DNA: TGTGCCAGCAGCTTTTCTCTACTAGCGGGAGATTACGAGCAGTACTTC
CDR3: CASSFSLLAGDYEQYF